The rows below give T cell receptor beta chains drawn from one sample of a study of blood T cell repertoires in COVID-19. Method: immunoSEQ multiplex PCR; TCRdb's copy keeps in-frame clones and lacks some. The data hold around 260,000 clones, with 75% to 90% observed a single time. Sequenced material: peripheral blood. All receptors derive from a man in his sixties who had recovered from COVID-19. Both conserved end residues are part of each CDR3. Only some rows state a clone size, as once, few, many or a class for expanded clones.

TRBV19	once	16	CASSPEGLVAGYGYTF
TRBV3-1/TRBV3-2	.	14	CASSQWRTGHEQYF
TRBV3-1/TRBV3-2	.	15	CASSQGTSGLYEQYF
TRBV6-5	.	14	CASSKTTGANVLTF
TRBV28	few	18	CASSSGLGGGGWDTEAFF
TRBV6-5	.	14	CASRGTGGFNEQYF
TRBV5-1	.	14	CASSSAGVSYEQYF
TRBV6-5	.	13	CASRGQGNYGYTF
TRBV7-9	many	14	CASSLAVASYEQYF
TRBV19	.	14	CASTDRGGNQPQHF
TRBV5-1	.	13	CASRTEGGNTIYF
TRBV4-2	.	15	CASSQGDRVNEKLFF
TRBV7-8	.	13	CASSLAPRIEQYF
TRBV2	.	15	CASSPLAGSTDTQYF
TRBV18	.	12	CASRHGTDTQYF
TRBV19	.	13	CASRRDRDYGYTF
TRBV18	.	19	CASSPDRVPAGGTYNEQFF
TRBV7-2	.	16	CASRKELGQGAYEQYF
TRBV2	.	14	CASRGQTTVDTQYF
TRBV27	.	16	CASRTGGSSYNSPLHF
TRBV28	.	15	CASRHWAGSTDTQYF